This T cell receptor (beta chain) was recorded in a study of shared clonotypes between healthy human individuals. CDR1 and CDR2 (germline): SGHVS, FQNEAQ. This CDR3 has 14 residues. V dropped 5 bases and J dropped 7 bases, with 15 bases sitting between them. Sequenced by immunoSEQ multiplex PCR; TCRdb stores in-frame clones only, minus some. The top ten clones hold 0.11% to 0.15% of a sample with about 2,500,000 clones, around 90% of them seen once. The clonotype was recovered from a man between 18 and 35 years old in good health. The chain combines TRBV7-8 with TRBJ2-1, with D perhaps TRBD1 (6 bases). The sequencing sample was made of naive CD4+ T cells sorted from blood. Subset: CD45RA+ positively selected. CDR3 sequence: CASSPRGNGNEQFF. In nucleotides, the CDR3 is TGTGCCAGCAGCCCGAGGGGGAATGGGAATGAGCAGTTCTTC. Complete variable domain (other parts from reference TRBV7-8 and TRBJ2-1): GAGVSQSPRYKVAKRGQDVALRCDPISGHVSLFWYQQALGQGPEFLTYFQNEAQLDKSGLPSDRFFAERPEGSVSTLKIQRTQQEDSAVYLCASSPRGNGNEQFFGPGTRLTVL.